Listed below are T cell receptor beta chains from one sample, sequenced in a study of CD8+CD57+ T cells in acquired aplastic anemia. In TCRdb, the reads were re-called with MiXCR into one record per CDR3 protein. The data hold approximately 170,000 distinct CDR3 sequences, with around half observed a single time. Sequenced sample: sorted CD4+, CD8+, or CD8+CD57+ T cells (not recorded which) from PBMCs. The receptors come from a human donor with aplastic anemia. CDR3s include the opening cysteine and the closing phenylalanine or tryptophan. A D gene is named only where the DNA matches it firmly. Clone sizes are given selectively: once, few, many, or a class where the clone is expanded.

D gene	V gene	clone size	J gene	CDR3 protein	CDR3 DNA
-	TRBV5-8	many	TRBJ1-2	CASSLEGRDGYTF	TGTGCCAGCAGCTTGGAGGGGCGAGATGGCTACACCTTC
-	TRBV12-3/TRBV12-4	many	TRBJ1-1	CASTPSGETEAFF	TGTGCCAGCACCCCCTCCGGAGAGACTGAAGCTTTCTTT
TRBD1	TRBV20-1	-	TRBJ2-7	CSAGRDRHEQYF	TGCAGTGCTGGCCGGGACAGGCACGAGCAGTACTTC
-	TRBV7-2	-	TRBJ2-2	CASRLGELFF	TGTGCCAGCAGGTTGGGGGAGCTGTTTTTT
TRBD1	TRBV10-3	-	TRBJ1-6	CVIRQLGDSNSPLHF	TGTGTCATCAGACAACTGGGGGACAGTAATTCGCCCCTCCACTTT
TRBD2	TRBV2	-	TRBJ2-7	CASRTSGSYEQYF	TGTGCCAGCAGAACTAGCGGGAGTTACGAGCAGTACTTC
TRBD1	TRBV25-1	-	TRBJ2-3	CASSPLDRDDTQYF	TGTGCCAGCAGCCCACTGGACAGGGATGATACGCAGTATTTT
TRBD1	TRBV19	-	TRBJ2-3	CATGDRGGTDTQYF	TGTGCCACAGGGGACAGGGGCGGTACAGATACGCAGTATTTT
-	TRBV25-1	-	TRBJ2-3	CASSLPRLDTQYF	TGTGCCAGCAGCTTGCCTAGATTAGATACGCAGTATTTT
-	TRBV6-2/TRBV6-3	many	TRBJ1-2	CATVDSANYGYTF	TGTGCCACCGTGGACAGTGCTAACTATGGCTACACCTTC
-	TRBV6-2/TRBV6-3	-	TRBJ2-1	CASSYGRDSYNEQFF	TGTGCCAGCAGTTACGGACGGGACTCCTACAATGAGCAGTTCTTC
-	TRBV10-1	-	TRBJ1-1	CASRIKTGETEAFF	TGCGCCAGCAGAATTAAGACCGGAGAGACTGAAGCTTTCTTT
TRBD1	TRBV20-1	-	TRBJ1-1	CSAQRTGKWGEAFF	TGCAGTGCTCAAAGGACAGGGAAATGGGGTGAAGCTTTCTTT
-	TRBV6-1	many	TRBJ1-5	CASSEVDSNQPQHF	TGTGCCAGCAGTGAGGTAGATAGCAATCAGCCCCAGCATTTT
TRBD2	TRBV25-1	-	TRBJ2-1	CASSARYSGTYNEQFF	TGTGCCAGCAGTGCTAGGTATAGCGGGACGTACAATGAGCAGTTCTTC
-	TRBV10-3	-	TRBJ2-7	CAISVGKGSSYEQYF	TGTGCCATCAGTGTTGGTAAGGGTAGCTCCTACGAGCAGTACTTC
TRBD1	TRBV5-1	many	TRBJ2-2	CASSLGQGVTGELFF	TGCGCCAGCAGCTTGGGACAGGGAGTGACCGGGGAGCTGTTTTTT
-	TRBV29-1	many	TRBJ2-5	CSVRGGTQYF	TGCAGCGTCCGCGGTGGGACCCAGTACTTC
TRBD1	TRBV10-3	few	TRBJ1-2	CAISDRDDYGYTF	TGTGCCATCTCAGACAGGGACGACTATGGCTACACCTTC
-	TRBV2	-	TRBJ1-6	CASSEPPLHF	TGTGCCAGCAGTGAACCCCCCCTCCACTTT
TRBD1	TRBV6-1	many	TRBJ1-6	CASSVTGVGSPLHF	TGTGCCAGCAGTGTGACAGGGGTAGGTTCACCCCTCCACTTT
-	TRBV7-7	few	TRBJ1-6	CASSPSRYSPLHF	TGTGCCAGCAGCCCCAGTCGTTATTCACCCCTCCACTTT
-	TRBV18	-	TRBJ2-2	CASSPPTAETGELFF	TGTGCCAGCTCACCACCCACAGCGGAGACCGGGGAGCTGTTTTTT
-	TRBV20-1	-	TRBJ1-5	CSARGRARNQPQHF	TGCAGTGCCCGAGGCAGGGCCCGTAATCAGCCCCAGCATTTT
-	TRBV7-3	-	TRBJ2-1	CASSLRWASQPVDNEQFF	TGTGCCAGCAGCTTAAGGTGGGCTAGCCAACCTGTAGACAATGAGCAGTTCTTC
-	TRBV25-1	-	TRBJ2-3	CASSTGPWGYF	TGTGCCAGCAGCACAGGGCCCTGGGGCTATTTT
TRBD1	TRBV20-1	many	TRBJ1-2	CSAQGGANYGYTF	TGCAGTGCTCAGGGGGGAGCTAACTATGGCTACACCTTC
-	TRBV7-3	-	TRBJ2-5	CASTYTGPYEQHF	TGTGCCAGCACCTACACAGGGCCCTACGAGCAGCACTTC
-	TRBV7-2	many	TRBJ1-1	CASSFRPPDAEAFF	TGTGCCAGCAGCTTTCGACCCCCAGATGCTGAAGCTTTCTTT
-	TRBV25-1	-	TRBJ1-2	CASRRTSGRGNGYTF	TGTGCCAGCAGAAGGACTAGCGGGAGGGGGAATGGCTACACCTTC
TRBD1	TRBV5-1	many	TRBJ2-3	CASSFTKTGSADTQYF	TGCGCCAGCAGCTTTACCAAGACAGGGTCGGCAGATACGCAGTATTTT
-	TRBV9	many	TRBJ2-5	CASSRGGRQGVTQYF	TGTGCCAGCAGCCGAGGGGGGAGGCAGGGAGTGACCCAGTACTTC
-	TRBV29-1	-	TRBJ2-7	CSVVDRGYEQYF	TGCAGCGTTGTCGACAGAGGCTACGAGCAGTACTTC
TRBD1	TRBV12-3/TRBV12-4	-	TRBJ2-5	CASSSGTGGGETQYF	TGTGCCAGCAGCTCCGGGACAGGGGGTGGAGAGACCCAGTACTTC
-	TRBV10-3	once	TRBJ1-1	CAISEKTGIWTEAFF	TGTGCCATCAGTGAAAAAACAGGGATATGGACTGAAGCTTTCTTT
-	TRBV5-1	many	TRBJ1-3	CASSLERENTIYF	TGCGCCAGCAGCTTGGAGAGGGAAAACACCATATATTTT
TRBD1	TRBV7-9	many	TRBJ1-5	CASSLDSGTDQPQHF	TGTGCCAGCAGCTTAGATTCCGGGACAGACCAGCCCCAGCATTTT
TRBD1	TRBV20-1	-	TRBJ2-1	CSARPGTGLYNEQFF	TGCAGTGCTAGACCCGGGACAGGGCTTTACAATGAGCAGTTCTTC
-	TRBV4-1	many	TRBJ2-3	CASSQNAGLIGDTQYF	TGCGCCAGCAGCCAAAACGCCGGCCTCATAGGTGATACGCAGTATTTT
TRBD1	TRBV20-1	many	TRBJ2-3	CSAREDRGPWTQYF	TGCAGTGCTAGAGAGGACAGGGGACCATGGACGCAGTATTTT
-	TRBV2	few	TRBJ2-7	CASSGHRTDEQYF	TGTGCCAGCAGTGGTCACCGTACGGACGAGCAGTACTTC